This T cell receptor beta chain comes out of a study of T cell responses to AZD1222 COVID-19 vaccine. This table comes from immunoSEQ multiplex PCR, and its TCRdb copy is limited to in-frame clones, with some not included. The sample consists of more than 60,000 clones, 85% to 90% of them appearing once. This clone was observed a single time. Its target is unknown. Broader study findings: Targeting of unmutated variant regions was reportedly seen in nearly half of spike-specific TCRs.

This CDR3 has 13 residues. V was clipped by 4 bases and J by 5 bases, with 12 bases between them. Germline V gene lookup returns CDR1 LNHDA and CDR2 SQIVND (reference sequence). The sample was peripheral blood, taken on day 0 of AZD1222 vaccination. This chain links TRBV19 with TRBJ2-7; weak D call: TRBD1 (5 bases). This sequence was found in an adult in good health. The CDR3 sequence: CASSRPGMHEQYF. The CDR3 DNA sequence: TGTGCCAGTAGTAGGCCAGGGATGCACGAGCAGTACTTC.